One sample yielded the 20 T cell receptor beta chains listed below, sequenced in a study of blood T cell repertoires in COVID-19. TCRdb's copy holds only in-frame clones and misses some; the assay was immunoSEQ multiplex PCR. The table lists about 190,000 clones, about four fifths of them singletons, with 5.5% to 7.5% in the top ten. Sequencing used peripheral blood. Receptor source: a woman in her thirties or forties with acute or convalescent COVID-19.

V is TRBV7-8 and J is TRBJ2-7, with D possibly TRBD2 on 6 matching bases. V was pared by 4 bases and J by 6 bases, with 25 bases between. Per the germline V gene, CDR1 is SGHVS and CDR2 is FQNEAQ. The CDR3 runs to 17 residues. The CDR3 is CASSWEAGRTNFLEQYF. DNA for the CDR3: TGTGCCAGCAGCTGGGAGGCGGGACGAACCAACTTTCTCGAGCAGTACTTC.

CDR3 nucleotides: TGTGCCAGCAGTGAACGCAGGGGGCGTTATGAAAAACTGTTTTTT. This gives the protein CASSERRGRYEKLFF. V is TRBV25-1 and J is TRBJ1-4; TRBD1 agrees at 8 bases. There are 15 residues in the CDR3. Per the germline V gene, CDR1 is MGHDK and CDR2 is SYGVNS. Trimming removed 2 bases from V and 6 bases from J; junction bases left unmatched: 5.

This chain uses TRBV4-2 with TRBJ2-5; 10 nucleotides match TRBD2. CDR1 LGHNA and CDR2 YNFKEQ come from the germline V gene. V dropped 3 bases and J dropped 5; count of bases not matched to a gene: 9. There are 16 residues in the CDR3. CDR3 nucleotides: TGTGCCAGCAGCCATGGGCAGCTAGCGGGAGCCGAGACCCAGTACTTC. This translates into CASSHGQLAGAETQYF.

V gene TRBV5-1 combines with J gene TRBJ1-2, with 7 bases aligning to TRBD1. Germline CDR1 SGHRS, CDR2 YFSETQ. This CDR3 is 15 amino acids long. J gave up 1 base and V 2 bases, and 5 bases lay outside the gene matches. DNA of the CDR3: TGCGCCAGCAGCTTAGAACAGGGGATTAACTATGGCTACACCTTC. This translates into CASSLEQGINYGYTF.

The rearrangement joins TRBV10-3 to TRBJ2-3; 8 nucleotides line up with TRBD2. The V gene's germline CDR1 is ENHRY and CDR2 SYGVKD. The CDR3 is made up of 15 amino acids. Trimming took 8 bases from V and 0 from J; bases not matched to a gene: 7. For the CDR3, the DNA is TGTGCCATCCGTCGGGGGGGCACTAGCACAGATACGCAGTATTTT. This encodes CAIRRGGTSTDTQYF.

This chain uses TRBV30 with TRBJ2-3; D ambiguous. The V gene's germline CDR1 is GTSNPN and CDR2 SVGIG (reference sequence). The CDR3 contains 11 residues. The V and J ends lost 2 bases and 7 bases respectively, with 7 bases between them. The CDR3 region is CAWSPKHTQYF. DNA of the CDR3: TGTGCCTGGAGTCCTAAACATACGCAGTATTTT.

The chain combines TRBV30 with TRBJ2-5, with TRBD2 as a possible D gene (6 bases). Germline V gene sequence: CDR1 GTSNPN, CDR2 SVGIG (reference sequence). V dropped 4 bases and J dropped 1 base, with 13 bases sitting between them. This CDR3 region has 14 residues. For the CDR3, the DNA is TGTGCCTGGACGGGGGTCTGGGGCCAAGAGACCCAGTACTTC. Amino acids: CAWTGVWGQETQYF. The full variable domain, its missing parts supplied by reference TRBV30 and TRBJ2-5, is SQTIHQWPATLVQPVGSPLSLECTVEGTSNPNLYWYRQAAGRGLQLLFYSVGIGQISSEVPQNLSASRPQDRQFILSSKKLLLSDSGFYLCAWTGVWGQETQYFGPGTRLLVL.

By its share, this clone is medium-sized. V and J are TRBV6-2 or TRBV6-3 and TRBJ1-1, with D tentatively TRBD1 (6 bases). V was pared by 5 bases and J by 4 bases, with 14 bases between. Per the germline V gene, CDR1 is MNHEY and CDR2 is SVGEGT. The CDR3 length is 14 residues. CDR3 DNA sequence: TGTGCCAGCAGTCCCTGGGGGACAACCACTGAAGCTTTCTTT. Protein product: CASSPWGTTTEAFF.

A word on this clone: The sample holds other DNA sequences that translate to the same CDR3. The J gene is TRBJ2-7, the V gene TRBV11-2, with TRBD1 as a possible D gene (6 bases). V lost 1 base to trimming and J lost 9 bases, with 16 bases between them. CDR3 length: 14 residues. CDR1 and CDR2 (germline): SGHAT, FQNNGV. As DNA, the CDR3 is TGTGCCAGCAGCTTAGGACACGGACCCAGGGGGCAGTACTTC. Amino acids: CASSLGHGPRGQYF. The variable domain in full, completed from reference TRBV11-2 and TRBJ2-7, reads EAGVAQSPRYKIIEKRQSVAFWCNPISGHATLYWYQQILGQGPKLLIQFQNNGVVDDSQLPKDRFSAERLKGVDSTLKIQPAKLEDSAVYLCASSLGHGPRGQYFGPGTRLTVT.

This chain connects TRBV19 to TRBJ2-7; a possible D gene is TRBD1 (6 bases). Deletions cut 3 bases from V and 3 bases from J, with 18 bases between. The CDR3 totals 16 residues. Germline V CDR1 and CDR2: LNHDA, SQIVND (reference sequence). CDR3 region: CASSIGSTGSRYEQYF. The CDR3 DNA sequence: TGTGCCAGTAGTATTGGAAGTACAGGGTCACGCTACGAGCAGTACTTC.

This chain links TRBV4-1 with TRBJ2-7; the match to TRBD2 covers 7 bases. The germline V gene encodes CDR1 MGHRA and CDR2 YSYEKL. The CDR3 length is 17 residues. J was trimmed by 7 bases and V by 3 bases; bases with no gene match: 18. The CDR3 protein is CASSQRPPAGLPWEQYF. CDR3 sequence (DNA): TGCGCCAGCAGCCAGAGGCCCCCAGCGGGGCTCCCCTGGGAGCAGTACTTC.

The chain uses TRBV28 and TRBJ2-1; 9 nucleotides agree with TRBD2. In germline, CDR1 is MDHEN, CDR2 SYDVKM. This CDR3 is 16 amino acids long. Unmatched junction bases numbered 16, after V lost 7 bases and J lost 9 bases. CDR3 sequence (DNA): TGTGCCAGCACCCCCCTGGGTAGCGGGAGCGTTGGTGAGCAGTTCTTC. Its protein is CASTPLGSGSVGEQFF.

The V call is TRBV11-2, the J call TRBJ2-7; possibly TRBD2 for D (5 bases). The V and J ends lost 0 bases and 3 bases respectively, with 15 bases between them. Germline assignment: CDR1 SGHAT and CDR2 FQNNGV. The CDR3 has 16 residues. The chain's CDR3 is CASSLDGMGIHYEQYF. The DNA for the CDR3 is TGTGCCAGCAGCTTAGACGGGATGGGAATCCACTACGAGCAGTACTTC.

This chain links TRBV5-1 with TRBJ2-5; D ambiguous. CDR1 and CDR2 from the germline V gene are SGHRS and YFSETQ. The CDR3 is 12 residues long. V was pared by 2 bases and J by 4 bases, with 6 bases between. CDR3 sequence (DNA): TGCGCCAGCAGCTTTCCTCCAGAGACCCAGTACTTC. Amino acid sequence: CASSFPPETQYF.

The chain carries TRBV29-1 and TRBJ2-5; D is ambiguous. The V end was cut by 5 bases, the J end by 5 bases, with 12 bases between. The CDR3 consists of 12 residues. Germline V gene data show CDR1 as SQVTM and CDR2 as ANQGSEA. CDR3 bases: TGCAGCGTTAGGTCGGCAGGCGAGACCCAGTACTTC. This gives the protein CSVRSAGETQYF.

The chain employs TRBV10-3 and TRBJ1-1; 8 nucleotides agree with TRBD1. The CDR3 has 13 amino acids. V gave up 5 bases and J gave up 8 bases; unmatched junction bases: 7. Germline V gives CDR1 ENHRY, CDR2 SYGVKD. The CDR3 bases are TGTGCCATCAGTTGGACAGGGACACAAGAAGCTTTCTTT. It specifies CAISWTGTQEAFF.

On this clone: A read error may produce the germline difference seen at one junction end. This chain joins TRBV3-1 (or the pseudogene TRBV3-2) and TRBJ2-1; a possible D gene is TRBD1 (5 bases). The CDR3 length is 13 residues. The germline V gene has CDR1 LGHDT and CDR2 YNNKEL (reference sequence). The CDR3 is CASTQGANNEQFF. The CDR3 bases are TGTGCCAGCACCCAAGGGGCGAACAATGAGCAGTTCTTC.

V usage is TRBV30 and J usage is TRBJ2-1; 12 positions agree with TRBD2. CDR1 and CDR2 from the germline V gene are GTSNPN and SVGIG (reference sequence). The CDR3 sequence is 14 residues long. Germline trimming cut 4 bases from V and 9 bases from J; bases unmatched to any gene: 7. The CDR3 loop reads CAWTLAGGPGEQFF. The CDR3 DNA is TGTGCCTGGACTCTAGCGGGAGGGCCGGGTGAGCAGTTCTTC. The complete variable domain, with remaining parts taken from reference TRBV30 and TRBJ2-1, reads SQTIHQWPATLVQPVGSPLSLECTVEGTSNPNLYWYRQAAGRGLQLLFYSVGIGQISSEVPQNLSASRPQDRQFILSSKKLLLSDSGFYLCAWTLAGGPGEQFFGPGTRLTVL.

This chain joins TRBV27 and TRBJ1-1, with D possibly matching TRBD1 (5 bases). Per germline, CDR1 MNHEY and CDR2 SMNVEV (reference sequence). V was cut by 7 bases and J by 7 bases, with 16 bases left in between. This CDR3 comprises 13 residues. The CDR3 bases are TGTGCCAGCACCCCCCACCAGGGATATGAAGCTTTCTTT. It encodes CASTPHQGYEAFF.

This CDR3 is CASSSRDRDGNTIYF. In DNA form, the CDR3 reads TGTGCCAGCAGTTCCCGGGACAGGGATGGAAACACCATATATTTT. V gene TRBV28 combines with J gene TRBJ1-3; 9 nucleotides match TRBD1. Trimming removed 4 bases from V and 3 bases from J; junction bases left unmatched: 4. From germline, CDR1 is MDHEN and CDR2 SYDVKM. CDR3 length equals 15 residues.